This T cell receptor (beta chain) was sequenced in a study of cytomegalovirus exposure and HLA in healthy donors. The CDR3 spans 17 residues. V was clipped by 5 bases and J by 1 base; unmatched bases: 9. In germline, CDR1 is PRHDT, CDR2 FYEKMQ (reference sequence). The PCR employed 60 Vbeta primers together with 13 Jbeta primers. Sequencing was performed with immunoSEQ multiplex PCR; in TCRdb, only in-frame clones are kept and a portion is missing. Of around 160,000 clones detected, about three quarters appear once; the ten largest clones hold over 2%. The J gene is TRBJ2-3, the V gene TRBV13, with 10 bases matching TRBD2. This receptor was identified in a woman between 40 and 55 years old in good health and CMV-seropositive. The sample consisted of PBMCs. The CDR3 here is CASSPLPAGGRTDTQYF. The CDR3 DNA sequence: TGTGCCAGCAGCCCCCTTCCAGCGGGAGGGCGCACAGATACGCAGTATTTT.